This TCR beta chain was sequenced for a study of Graves' ophthalmopathy and Graves' hyperthyroidism (dated by TCRdb to 2016 to 2019). Notes on the research overall: Peripheral blood was collected at initial diagnosis, before any treatment. An independent validation cohort was composed of roughly 19 hyperthyroidism patients and around 16 patients who later progressed from hyperthyroidism to ophthalmopathy. After sampling, hyperthyroidism patients received methimazole starting at 30 mg daily, and ophthalmopathy patients received high-dose intravenous methylprednisolone. In total, 120 to 150 blood samples were TCR-sequenced: 40 to 45 ophthalmopathy, 75 hyperthyroidism and some 17 hyperthyroidism-to-ophthalmopathy patients. The study used TCR beta repertoire signatures to distinguish Graves' ophthalmopathy from Graves' hyperthyroidism and to predict progression to ophthalmopathy. To explore V-J signatures that distinguish ophthalmopathy from hyperthyroidism, a discovery set of 95 to 100 patients was enrolled, made up of more than 40 with ophthalmopathy and 57 with stable hyperthyroidism. In five or six hyperthyroidism patients, T-cell repertoires of thyroid tissue and blood were compared. The 100 discovery patients were randomly split 7:3 into training and test sets. The paper as a whole reports these results and caveats: In validation, the model predicted ophthalmopathy progression with 55% to 71% sensitivity and about 77% specificity; 12 predicted patients were CT-confirmed with GO in a median of approximately 6.2 months. Among expanded thyroid clonotypes with frequency above 0.001, most also showed up in blood, which suggests that blood repertoires may reflect the thyroid immune response. Sample size was not predetermined statistically, and investigators were not blinded to group allocation. In cross-validation, the 13-signature model distinguished ophthalmopathy from stable hyperthyroidism with around 90% sensitivity and over 81% specificity, while in the test set the corresponding values were about 80% and 75%.

Spanning cysteine to phenylalanine, the CDR3 consists of 18 amino acids. Only the CDR3 region is kept as DNA, spanning 54 bases read in frame from base 1. Via the germline V gene, CDR1 is SGHRS and CDR2 YFSETQ. Ends trimmed: V by 7 bases, J by 0 bases; bases unmatched to a gene: 12. The sample holds many counts of this clonotype. No cognate antigen has been identified for it. It has no much larger one-base neighbor in the sample; base qualities were not kept. Ophthalmopathy patients were characterized by moderately to severely active disease, a Clinical Activity Score of at least 3, a NOSPECS grade of at least 4, and a disease duration under 3 months. Patients with other autoimmune diseases, uncontrolled infections, pregnancy or lactation were excluded. Clinical symptoms, serum thyroxine, TRAb, thyroid ultrasound and orbital computed tomography formed the basis of the diagnosis. Ficoll-Paque density gradient centrifugation was used to isolate PBMCs from about 9 ml of fresh peripheral blood. Trizol reagent was used to extract the total RNA, and its quality was then checked on an Agilent 2100 Bioanalyzer.

TCR beta CDR3 regions were amplified from RNA transcripts for repertoire sequencing. A first-round RT-PCR used HTBI primers with the Qiagen OneStep RT-PCR kit, followed by a second-round multiplex PCR, size selection and purification. The libraries underwent paired-end sequencing with 100 bp reads on an Illumina HiSeq2000. On the authors' methods: SOAPnuke was used to process the reads, throwing out any read that had adapters, had uncalled bases, had a mean Phred below 15, or lacked an exact constant-primer or identifier match. COPE v1.2.5 was used to merge high-quality paired reads. Unique nucleotide sequences were defined as clonotypes and aligned to IMGT TRB V, D and J references using MiTCR v1.1. Only V-J combinations with frequency above 0.0001 were analysed, covering around 99% of repertoires. For each V-J combination, a TCR clonal expansion and chaos score was defined as the ratio of F50 clonal expansion to chaos observed in the TCRdist matrix. Welch's t-statistics and random forest were used to reduce the features to approximately 13 V-J combinations, which were then used as input to a naive Bayes classifier. The similarity between thyroid and blood repertoires was quantified using the Morisita-Horn index. The public reads were quality trimmed at Q25 with fastp and then assembled into clones with MiXCR by TCRdb, keeping productive beta chains. Identical CDR3 proteins give one entry, which carries the most common genes and DNA. Here the V and J calls rest on TCRdb's processing, not on the authors' analysis. Counted in this sample were approximately 460,000 distinct CDR3 sequences; about an eighth of them appeared once. The ten most abundant clones make up 9.8% of the sample.

The receptor was isolated from a woman aged 30 to 39 with Graves' ophthalmopathy. Donor details come from another sample of the same person, matched by shared clones. Sequenced material: blood. The rearranged chain carries TRBV5-1 and TRBJ2-2, with TRBD2 identical over 10 junction bases. The CDR3 protein is CASYPGSGGLANTGELFF. The DNA reads as follows: TGCGCCAGCTATCCGGGTAGCGGGGGGCTCGCGAACACCGGGGAGCTGTTTTTT.